The 16 T cell receptor beta chains below all came from one sample that was sequenced in a study of cytomegalovirus exposure and HLA in healthy donors (dated by TCRdb to about 2017). Libraries were made using the immunoSEQ multiplex PCR assay. For the multiplex PCR, a mixture combining 60 forward primers for TCR Vbeta segments and 13 reverse primers for TCR Jbeta segments was used. TCRdb limited this immuneACCESS table to in-frame rearrangements with V and J called. A share of clones is missing; checked studies link under half to unresolved V genes, and the rest is unexplained. This sample gives roughly 220,000 clones in total; roughly 80% of them show up just once. The top ten clonotypes cover 2.9% of the sample. The sequencing input was PBMCs. These receptors were collected from a man in his thirties or forties in good health and CMV-seronegative.

This chain uses TRBV11-2 with TRBJ2-3; a possible D gene is TRBD2 (6 bases). The CDR3 is 14 amino acids. Germline CDR1 is SGHAT and CDR2 is FQNNGV. V was trimmed by 3 bases and J by 10 bases, leaving 17 bases between them. CDR3: CASSFEQAGSSQYF. DNA of the CDR3: TGTGCCAGCAGCTTCGAACAGGCGGGAAGCTCGCAGTATTTT.

The V gene is TRBV7-2, the J gene TRBJ1-2, with a possible D match to TRBD1 (5 bases). CDR1 is SGHTA and CDR2 is FQGNSA in the germline V gene. Deletions cut 7 bases from V and 2 bases from J, with 11 bases between. The CDR3 has 13 amino acids. CDR3 bases: TGTGCCAGCACCCCCCGGGGGAACTATGGCTACACCTTC. Residues: CASTPRGNYGYTF.

The sample holds one count of this clone. The chain carries TRBV9 and TRBJ1-1, with D possibly being TRBD1 (5 bases). Trimming took 4 bases from V and 3 from J, leaving 7 bases between them. Germline V CDR1 and CDR2: SGDLS, YYNGEE. The CDR3 has 12 residues. DNA of the CDR3: TGTGCCAGCAGCCGGGGGGACACTGAAGCTTTCTTT. Residues: CASSRGDTEAFF. The variable domain in full, completed from reference TRBV9 and TRBJ1-1, reads DSGVTQTPKHLITATGQRVTLRCSPRSGDLSVYWYQQSLDQGLQFLIQYYNGEERAKGNILERFSAQQFPDLHSELNLSSLELGDSALYFCASSRGDTEAFFGQGTRLTVV.

This clone was seen once. J is TRBJ2-3 and V is TRBV18; possible D gene TRBD1, 6 bases. The CDR3 extends over 12 amino acids. Germline CDR1 and CDR2: KGHSH and LQKENI. Trimming stripped 0 bases from V and 8 bases from J, with 6 bases between. CDR3 DNA sequence: TGTGCCAGCTCACCACCGGGGGCTACGCAGTATTTT. Amino acids: CASSPPGATQYF.

A word on this clone: At one of its ends the junction is not consistent with the germline gene, which may arise from a read error. CDR3 sequence: CSSSSYPGQPNMNTEAFF. The CDR3 DNA sequence: TGTTCCAGCTCCTCTTACCCGGGACAGCCGAACATGAACACTGAAGCTTTCTTT. The V and J genes are TRBV7-9 and TRBJ1-1, with 7 bases identical to TRBD1. Germline V gives CDR1 SEHNR, CDR2 FQNEAQ (reference sequence). The CDR3 has 18 amino acids.

The J gene is TRBJ2-1, the V gene TRBV2; tentatively, D is TRBD2 (5 bases). Germline-derived CDR1 and CDR2 are SNHLY and FYNNEI. Trimming stripped 6 bases from V and 0 bases from J, with 15 bases between. CDR3 size: 16 residues. The CDR3 protein is CASSPGRRSSYNEQFF. The CDR3 DNA sequence: TGTGCCAGCAGCCCCGGACGGAGGAGCTCCTACAATGAGCAGTTCTTC.

The chain couples TRBV7-3 to TRBJ1-1; possible D gene TRBD1, 6 bases. CDR3 length equals 13 residues. V lost 5 bases, J lost 4 bases, and 11 bases lay in between. CDR1 is SGHTA, CDR2 FQGTGA, per germline. The CDR3: CASSVSQGTEAFF. The CDR3 DNA is TGTGCCAGCAGCGTCTCACAGGGCACTGAAGCTTTCTTT.

Of note for this clone: Other DNA sequences in the sample encode the same CDR3. The chain recombines TRBV28 with TRBJ2-7; TRBD1 or TRBD2 may be the D gene (6 bases each). Trimming removed 6 bases from V and 1 base from J, with 10 bases in between. This CDR3 has 13 amino acids. Germline lookup yields CDR1 MDHEN and CDR2 SYDVKM. The CDR3 here is CASSLGGSYEQYF. The CDR3 nucleotides are TGTGCCAGCAGCTTAGGGGGGTCCTACGAGCAGTACTTC. The whole variable domain, filled in from reference TRBV28 and TRBJ2-7, reads DVKVTQSSRYLVKRTGEKVFLECVQDMDHENMFWYRQDPGLGLRLIYFSYDVKMKEKGDIPEGYSVSREKKERFSLILESASTNQTSMYLCASSLGGSYEQYFGPGTRLTVT.

The genes are TRBV4-3 and TRBJ2-4; 14 nucleotides align to TRBD2. The V and J ends lost 0 bases and 4 bases, in that order; junction bases with no gene match: 11. From germline, CDR1 is LGHNA and CDR2 YSLEER. The CDR3 consists of 20 residues. The chain's CDR3 is CASSQEMGLAGASSKNIQYF. CDR3 coding DNA: TGCGCCAGCAGCCAAGAGATGGGACTAGCGGGGGCCTCCTCGAAAAACATTCAGTACTTC.

The V and J genes are TRBV5-1 and TRBJ2-3; 9 bases fit TRBD2. This CDR3 has 16 amino acids. Germline V gene data show CDR1 as SGHRS and CDR2 as YFSETQ. The V segment lost 1 base and the J segment 2 bases; nucleotides outside the gene matches: 5. The DNA of the CDR3 is TGCGCCAGCAGCTTGTCTGCGGGGGGGATCACAGATACGCAGTATTTT. Protein: CASSLSAGGITDTQYF.

The CDR3 is CATIFRGTGELFF. The CDR3 DNA reads TGTGCCACCATCTTTAGGGGCACCGGGGAGCTGTTTTTT. V is TRBV6-6 and J is TRBJ2-2, with D maybe TRBD1 (5 bases). CDR1 and CDR2 from the germline V gene are MNHNY and SVGAGI (reference sequence). The CDR3 has 13 residues. Trimming took 10 bases from V and 4 from J, leaving 13 bases between them.

CDR3 DNA: TGCAGCGTTGGGTTTACCCCGGGACTATGGCGAGATACGCAGTATTTT. Protein: CSVGFTPGLWRDTQYF. This rearrangement joins TRBV29-1 to TRBJ2-3; 7 positions agree with TRBD2. CDR1 is SQVTM and CDR2 is ANQGSEA in the germline V gene. V trimming: 4 bases; J trimming: 5 bases; junction bases outside the gene matches: 15. The CDR3 contains 16 residues.

The V gene is TRBV11-2, the J gene TRBJ2-6; D perhaps matches TRBD2 (6 bases). The CDR3 runs to 17 residues. Germline V gene sequence: CDR1 SGHAT, CDR2 FQNNGV. Between the trimmed V and J ends, which lost 3 bases and 1 base, there was a span of 13 bases. DNA of the CDR3: TGTGCCAGCAGCTTGGGGTTGGGGGGTTCTGGGGCCAACGTCCTGACTTTC. It codes for CASSLGLGGSGANVLTF.

This clone was detected only a few times. Additional DNA sequences in this sample encode the identical CDR3. This chain links TRBV20-1 with TRBJ2-7; D is perhaps TRBD2 (5 bases). Trimming took 1 base from V and 4 from J, leaving 5 bases between them. Per germline, CDR1 DFQATT and CDR2 SNEGSKA (reference sequence). This CDR3 is 11 amino acids long. This CDR3 is CSARGGYEQYF. For the CDR3, the DNA is TGCAGTGCTAGAGGAGGGTACGAGCAGTACTTC.

This chain links TRBV15 with TRBJ2-1; the match to TRBD2 covers 7 bases. With 10 bases clipped from V and 0 bases from J, the junction kept 12 bases outside the gene matches. Germline loops: CDR1 LNHNV, CDR2 YYDKDF (reference sequence). The CDR3 runs to 16 residues. CDR3 region: CAIGGRAGLSYNEQFF. The CDR3 bases are TGTGCCATCGGTGGGAGGGCCGGACTCTCCTACAATGAGCAGTTCTTC.

J is TRBJ2-2 and V is TRBV28; 7 positions agree with TRBD2. CDR3 length equals 15 residues. Trimming took 7 bases from V and 4 from J; bases not matched to a gene: 9. CDR1 MDHEN and CDR2 SYDVKM come from the germline V gene. CDR3 DNA sequence: TGTGCCAGCACCCAATCGCCGGGGGGCACCGGGGAGCTGTTTTTT. This codes for CASTQSPGGTGELFF. Together with reference TRBV28 and TRBJ2-2, the CDR3 gives the full variable domain: DVKVTQSSRYLVKRTGEKVFLECVQDMDHENMFWYRQDPGLGLRLIYFSYDVKMKEKGDIPEGYSVSREKKERFSLILESASTNQTSMYLCASTQSPGGTGELFFGEGSRLTVL.